A single sample is the source of the 6 T cell receptor beta chains below, sequenced in a study of graft-versus-host responses after intestinal transplantation. This table comes from immunoSEQ multiplex PCR, and its TCRdb copy is limited to in-frame clones, with some not included. This table holds around 78,000 clones, more than 75% found once. Their antigens are not known. Material: unstimulated CD8+ T cells sorted from spleen or lymph node cells, obtained before transplant. The receptors derive from a human donor who was the organ donor for an intestinal transplant.

This rearrangement joins TRBV29-1 to TRBJ2-3; 13 bases map to TRBD2. CDR3 length equals 17 residues. V lost 3 bases and J lost 6; bases outside the gene matches: 12. Looked up from germline, CDR1 is SQVTM and CDR2 is ANQGSEA. CDR3 region: CSVEIAGTSGKMDTQYF. In nucleotides, the CDR3 is TGCAGCGTTGAGATAGCCGGGACTAGCGGGAAAATGGATACGCAGTATTTT.

This rearrangement joins TRBV5-4 to TRBJ2-1; maybe TRBD2 (5 bases). Trimming removed 1 base at V and 2 bases at J, with 10 bases between. Germline V gene lookup returns CDR1 SGHNT and CDR2 YYREEE (reference sequence). This CDR3 contains 15 residues. The CDR3: CASSLRSAPYNEQFF. The CDR3, as DNA: TGTGCCAGCAGCTTGCGTAGCGCTCCCTACAATGAGCAGTTCTTC.

The rearrangement links TRBV10-1 to TRBJ2-5; D call uncertain. This CDR3 spans 13 amino acids. Germline V CDR1 and CDR2: WNHNN, SYGVQD (reference sequence). Deletions cut 7 bases from V and 3 bases from J, with 12 bases between. Here the CDR3 DNA reads TGCGCCAGCATTAATTCCCCAGAAGAGACCCAGTACTTC. Its protein is CASINSPEETQYF.

V and J are TRBV7-2 and TRBJ2-2; D is unresolved. Trimming removed 1 base from V and 5 bases from J, with 11 bases in between. CDR3 length equals 15 residues. Germline assignment: CDR1 SGHTA and CDR2 FQGNSA. CDR3 bases: TGTGCCAGCAGCTTAGTATTAGAGCAGACCGGGGAGCTGTTTTTT. The encoded protein is CASSLVLEQTGELFF.

The CDR3 loop is CASSLKEGPENTEAFF. The DNA of the CDR3 is TGTGCCAGCAGCTTAAAGGAGGGTCCAGAGAACACTGAAGCTTTCTTT. This chain joins TRBV9 and TRBJ1-1, with D unresolved. V was trimmed by 4 bases and J by 1 base, leaving 17 bases between them. Germline values: CDR1 SGDLS, CDR2 YYNGEE. The CDR3 extends over 16 amino acids.

This clone was recorded a few times. Germline is not matched at one junction end, which may reflect a read error. This chain uses TRBV23-1 with TRBJ2-7, with D tentatively TRBD1 or TRBD2 (5 bases each). TRBV23-1 is designated an ORF whose function remains uncertain. There are 10 residues in the CDR3. CDR3 nucleotide sequence: TGCGCCAGCAGTCAATCATTGGGACCCTTC. Translating it yields CASSQSLGPF.